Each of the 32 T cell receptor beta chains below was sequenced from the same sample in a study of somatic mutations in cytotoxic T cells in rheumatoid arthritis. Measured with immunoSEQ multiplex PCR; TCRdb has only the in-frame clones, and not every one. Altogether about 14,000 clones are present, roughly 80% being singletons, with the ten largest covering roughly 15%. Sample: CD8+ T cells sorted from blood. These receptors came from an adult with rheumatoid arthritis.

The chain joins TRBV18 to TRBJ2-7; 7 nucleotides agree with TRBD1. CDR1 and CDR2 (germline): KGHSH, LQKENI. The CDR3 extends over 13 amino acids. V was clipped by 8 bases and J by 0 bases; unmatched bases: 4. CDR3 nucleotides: TGTGCCAGCGGGGGACAGAACTCCTACGAGCAGTACTTC. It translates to CASGGQNSYEQYF.

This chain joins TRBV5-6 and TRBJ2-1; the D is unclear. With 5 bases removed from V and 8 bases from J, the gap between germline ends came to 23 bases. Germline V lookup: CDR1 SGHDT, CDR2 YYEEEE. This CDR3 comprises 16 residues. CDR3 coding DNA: TGTGCCAGCAGTGACGAAGGGATGTCTCGAATCGATGAGCAGTTCTTC. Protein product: CASSDEGMSRIDEQFF.

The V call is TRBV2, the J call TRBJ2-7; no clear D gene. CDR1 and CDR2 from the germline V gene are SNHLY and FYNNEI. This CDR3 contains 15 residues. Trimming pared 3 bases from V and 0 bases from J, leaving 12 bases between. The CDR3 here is CASSEAANHSYEQYF. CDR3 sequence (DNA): TGTGCCAGCAGTGAGGCCGCCAATCACTCCTACGAGCAGTACTTC.

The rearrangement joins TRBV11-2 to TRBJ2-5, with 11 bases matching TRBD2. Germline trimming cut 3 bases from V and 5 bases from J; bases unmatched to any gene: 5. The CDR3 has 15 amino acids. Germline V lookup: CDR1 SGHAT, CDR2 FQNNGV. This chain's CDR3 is CASSFSGGVGETQYF. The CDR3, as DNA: TGTGCCAGCAGCTTTAGCGGGGGGGTAGGGGAGACCCAGTACTTC. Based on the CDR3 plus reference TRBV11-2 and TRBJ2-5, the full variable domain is EAGVAQSPRYKIIEKRQSVAFWCNPISGHATLYWYQQILGQGPKLLIQFQNNGVVDDSQLPKDRFSAERLKGVDSTLKIQPAKLEDSAVYLCASSFSGGVGETQYFGPGTRLLVL.

CDR3 DNA: TGTGCCAGCAGCTTCAACCCAGCGGGGGTACTCCAAGAGACCCAGTACTTC. It specifies CASSFNPAGVLQETQYF. This chain joins TRBV11-2 and TRBJ2-5, with 8 bases matching TRBD2. This CDR3 spans 17 amino acids. The J segment lost 1 base and the V segment lost 3 bases, leaving 10 bases of the junction unmatched. Looked up from germline, CDR1 is SGHAT and CDR2 is FQNNGV.

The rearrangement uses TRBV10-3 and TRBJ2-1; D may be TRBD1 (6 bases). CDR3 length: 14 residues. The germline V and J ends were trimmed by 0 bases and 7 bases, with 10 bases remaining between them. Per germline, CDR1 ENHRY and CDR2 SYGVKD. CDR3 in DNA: TGTGCCATCAGTGAGTCAGACAGGTTTAATGAGCAGTTCTTC. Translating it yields CAISESDRFNEQFF.

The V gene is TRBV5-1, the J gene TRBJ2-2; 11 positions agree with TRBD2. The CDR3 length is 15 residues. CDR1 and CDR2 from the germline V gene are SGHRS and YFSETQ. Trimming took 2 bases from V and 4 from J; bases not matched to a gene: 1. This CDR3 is CASSLGLAGTGELFF. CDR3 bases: TGCGCCAGCAGCTTAGGACTAGCGGGCACCGGGGAGCTGTTTTTT.

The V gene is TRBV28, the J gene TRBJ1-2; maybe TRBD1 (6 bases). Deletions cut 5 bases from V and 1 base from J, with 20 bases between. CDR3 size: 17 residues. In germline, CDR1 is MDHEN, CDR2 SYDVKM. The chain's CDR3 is CASSHRVWALLNYGYTF. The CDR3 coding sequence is TGTGCCAGCAGTCACAGGGTCTGGGCCCTGCTTAACTATGGCTACACCTTC.

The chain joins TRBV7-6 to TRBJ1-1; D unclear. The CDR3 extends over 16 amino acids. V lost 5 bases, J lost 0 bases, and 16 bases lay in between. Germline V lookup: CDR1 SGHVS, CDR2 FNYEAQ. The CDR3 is CASSPVLVYMNTEAFF. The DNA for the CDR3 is TGTGCCAGCAGCCCGGTCCTAGTCTACATGAACACTGAAGCTTTCTTT.

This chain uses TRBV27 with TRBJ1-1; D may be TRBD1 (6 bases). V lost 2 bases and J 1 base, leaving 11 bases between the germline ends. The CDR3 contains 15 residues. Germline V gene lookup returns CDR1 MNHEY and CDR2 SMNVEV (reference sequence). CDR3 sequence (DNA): TGTGCCAGCAGTTTAGACACAGGGACGAACACTGAAGCTTTCTTT. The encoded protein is CASSLDTGTNTEAFF.

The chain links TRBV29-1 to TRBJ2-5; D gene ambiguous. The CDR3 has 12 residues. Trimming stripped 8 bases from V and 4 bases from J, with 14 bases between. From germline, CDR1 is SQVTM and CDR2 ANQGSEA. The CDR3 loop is CSHIGSLETQYF. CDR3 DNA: TGCAGCCACATAGGTTCCTTAGAGACCCAGTACTTC.

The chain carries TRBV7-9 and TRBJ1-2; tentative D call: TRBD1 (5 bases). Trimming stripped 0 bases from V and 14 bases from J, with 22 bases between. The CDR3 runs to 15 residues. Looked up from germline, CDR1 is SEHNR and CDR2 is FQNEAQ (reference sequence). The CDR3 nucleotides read TGTGCCAGCAGCTTAGCGGGCGTCGAGGGCGGCGGGGGGACCTTC. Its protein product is CASSLAGVEGGGGTF.

CDR3: CASSFRTAALNTGELFF. The CDR3 DNA follows: TGCGCCAGCAGCTTCCGGACGGCCGCCCTGAACACCGGGGAGCTGTTTTTT. The chain links TRBV4-1 to TRBJ2-2; D unclear. With 5 bases removed from V and 1 base from J, the gap between germline ends came to 17 bases. Germline CDR1 reads MGHRA; CDR2 reads YSYEKL. The CDR3 sequence is 17 residues long.

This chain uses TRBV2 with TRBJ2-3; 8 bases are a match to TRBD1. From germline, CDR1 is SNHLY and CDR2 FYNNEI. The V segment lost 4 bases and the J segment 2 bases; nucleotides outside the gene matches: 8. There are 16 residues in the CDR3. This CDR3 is CASSAGGGPYTDTQYF. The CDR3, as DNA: TGTGCCAGCAGTGCAGGGGGCGGTCCATACACAGATACGCAGTATTTT.

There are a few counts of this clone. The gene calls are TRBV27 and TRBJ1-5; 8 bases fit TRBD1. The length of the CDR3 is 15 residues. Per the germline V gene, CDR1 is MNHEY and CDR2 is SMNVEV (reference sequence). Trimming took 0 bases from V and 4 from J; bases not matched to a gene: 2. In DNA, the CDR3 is TGTGCCAGCAGTTTATCCAGGGGGCGAAATCAGCCCCAGCATTTT. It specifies CASSLSRGRNQPQHF.

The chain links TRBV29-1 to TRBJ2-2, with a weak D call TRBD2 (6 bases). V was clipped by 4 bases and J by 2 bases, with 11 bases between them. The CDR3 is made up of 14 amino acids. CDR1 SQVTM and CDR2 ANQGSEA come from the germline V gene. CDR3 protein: CSVVLAENTGELFF. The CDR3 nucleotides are TGCAGCGTTGTCTTAGCGGAAAACACCGGGGAGCTGTTTTTT.

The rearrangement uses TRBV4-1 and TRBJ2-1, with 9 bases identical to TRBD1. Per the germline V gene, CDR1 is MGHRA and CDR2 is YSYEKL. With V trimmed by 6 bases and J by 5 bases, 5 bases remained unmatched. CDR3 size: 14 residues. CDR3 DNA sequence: TGCGCCAGCAGAACCACAGGGGGCCACAATGAGCAGTTCTTC. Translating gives CASRTTGGHNEQFF.

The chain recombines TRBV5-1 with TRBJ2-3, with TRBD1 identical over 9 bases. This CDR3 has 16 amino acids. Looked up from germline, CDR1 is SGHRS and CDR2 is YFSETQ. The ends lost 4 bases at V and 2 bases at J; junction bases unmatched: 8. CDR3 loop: CASSLEGQGSTDTQYF. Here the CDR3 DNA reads TGCGCCAGCAGCCTCGAGGGACAGGGATCCACAGATACGCAGTATTTT.

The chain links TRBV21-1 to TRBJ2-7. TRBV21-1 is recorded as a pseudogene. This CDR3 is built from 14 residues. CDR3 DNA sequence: TGTGCCAGCAACGGGGGCAGGGGTAGGAACGAGCAGTACGTC. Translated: CASNGGRGRNEQYV.

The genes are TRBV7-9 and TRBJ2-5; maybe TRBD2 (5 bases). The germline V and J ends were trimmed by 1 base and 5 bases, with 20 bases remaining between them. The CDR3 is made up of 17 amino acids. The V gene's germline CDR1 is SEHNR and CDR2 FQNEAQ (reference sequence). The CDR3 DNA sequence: TGTGCCAGCAGCTTAGTTCACTACAGTCCACGCGGGGAGACCCAGTACTTC. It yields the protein CASSLVHYSPRGETQYF.

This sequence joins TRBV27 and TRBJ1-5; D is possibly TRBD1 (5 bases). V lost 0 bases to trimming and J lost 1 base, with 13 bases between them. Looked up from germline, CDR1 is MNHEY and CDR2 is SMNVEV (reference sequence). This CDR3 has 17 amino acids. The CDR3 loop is CASSLSSNWGSNQPQHF. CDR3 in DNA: TGTGCCAGCAGTTTATCTTCTAACTGGGGGAGCAATCAGCCCCAGCATTTT.

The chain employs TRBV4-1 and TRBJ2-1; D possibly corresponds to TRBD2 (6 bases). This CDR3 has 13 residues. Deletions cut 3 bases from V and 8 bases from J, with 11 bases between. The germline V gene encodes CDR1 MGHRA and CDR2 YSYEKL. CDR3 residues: CASSQGRGYEQFF. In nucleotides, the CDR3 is TGCGCCAGCAGCCAGGGTCGGGGGTATGAGCAGTTCTTC.

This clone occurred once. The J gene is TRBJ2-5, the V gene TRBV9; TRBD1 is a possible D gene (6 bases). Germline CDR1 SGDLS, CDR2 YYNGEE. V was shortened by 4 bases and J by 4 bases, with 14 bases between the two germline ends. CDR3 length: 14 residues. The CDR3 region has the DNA TGTGCCAGCAGCTCCGGGACACCTCTAGAGACCCAGTACTTC. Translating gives CASSSGTPLETQYF.

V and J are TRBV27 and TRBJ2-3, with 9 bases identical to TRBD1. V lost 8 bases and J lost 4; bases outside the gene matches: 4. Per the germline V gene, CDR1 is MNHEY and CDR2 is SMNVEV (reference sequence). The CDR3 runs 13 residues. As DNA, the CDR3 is TGTGCCAGCGGGACAGGGAGGGCAGATACGCAGTATTTT. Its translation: CASGTGRADTQYF.

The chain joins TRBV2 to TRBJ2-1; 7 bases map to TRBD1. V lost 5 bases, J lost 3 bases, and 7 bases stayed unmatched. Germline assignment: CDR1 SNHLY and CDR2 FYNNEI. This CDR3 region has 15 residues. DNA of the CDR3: TGTGCCAGCAGTCCCGGGACAGCGATCTACAATGAGCAGTTCTTC. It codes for CASSPGTAIYNEQFF. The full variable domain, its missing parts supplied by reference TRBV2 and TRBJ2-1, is EPEVTQTPSHQVTQMGQEVILRCVPISNHLYFYWYRQILGQKVEFLVSFYNNEISEKSEIFDDQFSVERPDGSNFTLKIRSTKLEDSAMYFCASSPGTAIYNEQFFGPGTRLTVL.

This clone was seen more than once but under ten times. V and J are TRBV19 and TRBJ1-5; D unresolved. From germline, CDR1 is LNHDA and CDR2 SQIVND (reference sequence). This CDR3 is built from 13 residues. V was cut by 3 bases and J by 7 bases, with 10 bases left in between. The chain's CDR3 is CASSMWGGQPQHF. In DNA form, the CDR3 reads TGTGCCAGTAGTATGTGGGGTGGACAGCCCCAGCATTTT.

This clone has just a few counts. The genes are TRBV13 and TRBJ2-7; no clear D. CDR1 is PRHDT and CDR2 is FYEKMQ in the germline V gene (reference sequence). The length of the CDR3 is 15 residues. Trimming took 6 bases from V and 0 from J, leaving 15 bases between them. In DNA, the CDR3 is TGTGCCAGCAGATCAGCAGGAGCGATCTCCTACGAGCAGTACTTC. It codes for CASRSAGAISYEQYF.

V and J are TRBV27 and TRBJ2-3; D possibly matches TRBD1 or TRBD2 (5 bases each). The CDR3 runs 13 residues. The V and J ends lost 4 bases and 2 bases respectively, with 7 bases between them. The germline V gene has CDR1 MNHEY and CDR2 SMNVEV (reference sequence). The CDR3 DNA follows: TGTGCCAGCAGTTGGGGGAACACAGATACGCAGTATTTT. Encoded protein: CASSWGNTDTQYF.

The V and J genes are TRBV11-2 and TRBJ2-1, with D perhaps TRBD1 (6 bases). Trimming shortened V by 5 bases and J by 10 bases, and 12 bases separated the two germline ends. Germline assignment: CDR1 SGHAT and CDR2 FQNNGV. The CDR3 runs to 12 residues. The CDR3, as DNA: TGTGCCAGCAGCAAAACAGGGCCCGAGCAGTTCTTC. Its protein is CASSKTGPEQFF. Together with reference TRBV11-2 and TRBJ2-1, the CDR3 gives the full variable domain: EAGVAQSPRYKIIEKRQSVAFWCNPISGHATLYWYQQILGQGPKLLIQFQNNGVVDDSQLPKDRFSAERLKGVDSTLKIQPAKLEDSAVYLCASSKTGPEQFFGPGTRLTVL.

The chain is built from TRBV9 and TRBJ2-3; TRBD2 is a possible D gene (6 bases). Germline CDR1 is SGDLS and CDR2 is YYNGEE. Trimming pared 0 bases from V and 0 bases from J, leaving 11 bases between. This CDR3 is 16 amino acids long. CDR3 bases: TGTGCCAGCAGCGTAGCTGGGGGGACTAGCACAGATACGCAGTATTTT. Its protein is CASSVAGGTSTDTQYF.

CDR3 residues: CASSYLSGSYGYTF. As DNA, the CDR3 is TGTGCCAGCAGTTATCTCTCGGGAAGCTATGGCTACACCTTC. The chain is built from TRBV6-5 and TRBJ1-2; D unclear. Trimming shortened V by 3 bases and J by 4 bases, and 12 bases separated the two germline ends. CDR3 length equals 14 residues. Germline CDR1 is MNHEY and CDR2 is SVGAGI.

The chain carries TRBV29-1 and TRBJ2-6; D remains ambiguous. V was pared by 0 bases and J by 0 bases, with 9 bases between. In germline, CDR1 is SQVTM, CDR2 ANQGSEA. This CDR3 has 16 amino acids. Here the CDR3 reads CSVEDHRTSGANVLTF. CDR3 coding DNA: TGCAGCGTTGAAGATCATAGGACCTCTGGGGCCAACGTCCTGACTTTC.